Below, 19 T cell receptor beta chains from the same sample are listed, as sequenced in a study of OX40 agonist ivuxolimab in advanced cancers. The repertoire was sequenced with immunoSEQ multiplex PCR; TCRdb's copy has only in-frame clones and lacks some. The sample holds about 77,000 clones, roughly 86% seen once. This material consisted of CD4+ or CD8+ T cells sorted from blood, taken in a trial of the OX40 agonist ivuxolimab. These receptors originate from an adult with an advanced solid tumor such as melanoma, head and neck, liver or kidney cancer.

The gene calls are TRBV19 and TRBJ1-1, with no clear D. This CDR3 has 15 residues. The ends were cut back, 0 bases at V and 1 base at J, with 9 bases in the middle. From germline, CDR1 is LNHDA and CDR2 SQIVND (reference sequence). The CDR3 bases are TGTGCCAGTAGTATAGATCCTGGCGAGAACACTGAAGCTTTCTTT. Amino acids: CASSIDPGENTEAFF.

This CDR3 is CASSEARGLYGYTF. In nucleotides, the CDR3 is TGTGCCAGCAGTGAAGCGCGGGGGTTATATGGCTACACCTTC. The chain recombines TRBV2 with TRBJ1-2; TRBD1 might be the D (5 bases). CDR1 and CDR2 from the germline V gene are SNHLY and FYNNEI. Trimming took 0 bases from V and 5 from J, leaving 10 bases between them. The CDR3 is 14 residues long. Combining the CDR3 with reference TRBV2 and TRBJ1-2 gives the whole variable domain EPEVTQTPSHQVTQMGQEVILRCVPISNHLYFYWYRQILGQKVEFLVSFYNNEISEKSEIFDDQFSVERPDGSNFTLKIRSTKLEDSAMYFCASSEARGLYGYTFGSGTRLTVV.

The rearrangement joins TRBV5-4 to TRBJ2-5; 9 bases are shared with TRBD2. V trimming: 9 bases; J trimming: 1 base; junction bases outside the gene matches: 13. Germline V gives CDR1 SGHNT, CDR2 YYREEE (reference sequence). The CDR3 runs 16 residues. The CDR3 DNA sequence: TGTGCCACCGTAGAAGGCGGGAGGGCCCTCCAAGAGACCCAGTACTTC. Encoded protein: CATVEGGRALQETQYF.

This clone was counted a single time. The rearrangement joins TRBV7-2 to TRBJ2-3; TRBD2 matches 9 bases. This CDR3 region has 16 residues. The V segment lost 4 bases and the J segment 8 bases; nucleotides outside the gene matches: 13. Germline V gene lookup returns CDR1 SGHTA and CDR2 FQGNSA. The CDR3 reads CASSSLAGGPVGTQYF. The CDR3 region has the DNA TGTGCCAGCAGCTCCCTGGCGGGAGGGCCAGTGGGTACGCAGTATTTT.

This rearrangement joins TRBV2 to TRBJ2-2, with D possibly being TRBD2 (6 bases). The CDR3 is made up of 16 amino acids. CDR1 SNHLY and CDR2 FYNNEI come from the germline V gene. V lost 2 bases and J 5 bases, leaving 15 bases between the germline ends. Here the CDR3 DNA reads TGTGCCAGCAGTGAAAGGGCCGGGAGAAATACCGGGGAGCTGTTTTTT. Translating it yields CASSERAGRNTGELFF.

V gene TRBV29-1 combines with J gene TRBJ1-1, with 7 nucleotides matching TRBD1. The V gene's germline CDR1 is SQVTM and CDR2 ANQGSEA. J gave up 1 base and V 4 bases, and 9 bases lay outside the gene matches. This CDR3 is 15 amino acids long. CDR3 amino acids: CSVGRTGLWNTEAFF. The CDR3, as DNA: TGCAGCGTTGGAAGGACAGGCTTGTGGAACACTGAAGCTTTCTTT. The whole variable domain, filled in from reference TRBV29-1 and TRBJ1-1, reads SAVISQKPSRDICQRGTSLTIQCQVDSQVTMMFWYRQQPGQSLTLIATANQGSEATYESGFVIDKFPISRPNLTFSTLTVSNMSPEDSSIYLCSVGRTGLWNTEAFFGQGTRLTVV.

The rearrangement uses TRBV6-4 and TRBJ1-1, with D perhaps TRBD1 (5 bases). The CDR3 sequence is 13 residues long. Trimming removed 4 bases from V and 1 base from J, with 7 bases in between. The germline gives CDR1 MRHNA, CDR2 SNTAGT. CDR3 in amino acids: CASSADRNTEAFF. In DNA, the CDR3 is TGTGCCAGCAGTGCTGACAGGAACACTGAAGCTTTCTTT.

The V and J genes are TRBV27 and TRBJ2-3; 13 nucleotides align to TRBD2. CDR1 and CDR2 (germline): MNHEY, SMNVEV (reference sequence). V shed 4 bases, J shed 9 bases, and the junction held 10 bases outside the gene matches. The CDR3 has 16 amino acids. The CDR3 sequence: CASSSTTSGRAGTQYF. CDR3 nucleotide sequence: TGTGCCAGCAGTTCCACTACTAGCGGGAGGGCCGGGACGCAGTATTTT.

The V call is TRBV5-1, the J call TRBJ1-2; D is undetermined. CDR3 length: 14 amino acids. Trimming cost V 0 bases and J 0 bases, with 6 bases left between them. Germline CDR1 and CDR2: SGHRS and YFSETQ. Here the CDR3 DNA reads TGCGCCAGCAGCTTGGGACTTACTAACTATGGCTACACCTTC. Amino acid sequence: CASSLGLTNYGYTF.

The chain carries TRBV27 and TRBJ1-1; possibly TRBD1 for D (5 bases). With 2 bases removed from V and 3 bases from J, the gap between germline ends came to 10 bases. CDR1 is MNHEY, CDR2 SMNVEV, per germline (reference sequence). The CDR3 extends over 14 amino acids. As DNA, the CDR3 is TGTGCCAGCAGTTTACGGGGGTGGGACACTGAAGCTTTCTTT. It is translated as CASSLRGWDTEAFF.

This sequence joins TRBV5-6 and TRBJ2-1, with a tentative D call TRBD1 (5 bases). Germline CDR1 reads SGHDT; CDR2 reads YYEEEE. V was pared by 2 bases and J by 7 bases, with 10 bases between. The CDR3 length is 13 residues. CDR3 in DNA: TGTGCCAGCAGCTTTGCAGGGCCGAATGAGCAGTTCTTC. Translation gives CASSFAGPNEQFF.

The rearrangement links TRBV28 to TRBJ1-5, with D unclear. Germline CDR1 MDHEN, CDR2 SYDVKM. V shed 2 bases and J shed 2 bases, with 16 bases lying between them. The CDR3 is made up of 17 amino acids. This chain's CDR3 is CASSLRYPGIGNQPQHF. CDR3 nucleotides: TGTGCCAGCAGTTTACGGTACCCAGGCATCGGCAATCAGCCCCAGCATTTT.

V gene TRBV18 combines with J gene TRBJ1-1, with D unclear. V lost 0 bases and J 1 base, leaving 9 bases between the germline ends. This CDR3 comprises 15 residues. Per the germline V gene, CDR1 is KGHSH and CDR2 is LQKENI. The CDR3 spells CASSPPAGWNTEAFF. The CDR3 DNA is TGTGCCAGCTCACCACCGGCGGGATGGAACACTGAAGCTTTCTTT.

This clone has just a few counts. This chain joins TRBV30 and TRBJ2-5, with 8 bases aligning to TRBD2. CDR3 length: 14 amino acids. Unmatched junction bases numbered 12, after V lost 3 bases and J lost 9 bases. Germline V gene lookup returns CDR1 GTSNPN and CDR2 SVGIG (reference sequence). CDR3 region: CAWREAGAGGAQYF. CDR3 sequence (DNA): TGTGCCTGGAGGGAAGCGGGGGCCGGGGGGGCCCAGTACTTC.

Written as DNA, the CDR3 is TGTGCCAGCAGCGTAGGGTGGCAGGGGGCGACTAGTGAGCAGTACTTC. It codes for CASSVGWQGATSEQYF. The chain couples TRBV9 to TRBJ2-7; TRBD1 matches at 8 bases. This CDR3 contains 16 residues. CDR1 is SGDLS and CDR2 is YYNGEE in the germline V gene. With V trimmed by 0 bases and J by 7 bases, 12 bases remained unmatched.

With regard to this clone: Germline and junction disagree at one end, which may indicate a read error. The chain has TRBV6-1 and TRBJ1-2; 7 positions match TRBD1. There are 14 residues in the CDR3. The V gene's germline CDR1 is MNHNS and CDR2 SASEGT. CDR3: CASSEQGVIYVYTF. As DNA, the CDR3 is TGTGCCAGCAGTGAACAGGGGGTGATCTATGTCTACACCTTC.

V usage is TRBV5-5 and J usage is TRBJ2-4; TRBD1 is a possible D gene (6 bases). Germline V gives CDR1 SGHKS, CDR2 YYEKEE (reference sequence). This CDR3 is built from 15 residues. V lost 0 bases and J 9 bases, leaving 16 bases between the germline ends. CDR3 nucleotide sequence: TGTGCCAGCAGCTTGGGAGGTGGTCAGGGGATCATTCAGTACTTC. Its translation: CASSLGGGQGIIQYF.

This chain connects TRBV5-1 to TRBJ1-3; D unresolved. Germline V gives CDR1 SGHRS, CDR2 YFSETQ. The CDR3 has 14 residues. Trimming took 4 bases from V and 4 from J, leaving 12 bases between them. The CDR3 coding sequence is TGCGCCAGCAGCCCCGGGAGTAGCGGAAACACCATATATTTT. It specifies CASSPGSSGNTIYF. The full variable domain, in which reference TRBV5-1 and TRBJ1-3 provide the parts outside the CDR3, is KAGVTQTPRYLIKTRGQQVTLSCSPISGHRSVSWYQQTPGQGLQFLFEYFSETQRNKGNFPGRFSGRQFSNSRSEMNVSTLELGDSALYLCASSPGSSGNTIYFGEGSWLTVV.

This chain connects TRBV6-5 to TRBJ1-2; D is ambiguous. The CDR3 is 13 residues long. Germline loops: CDR1 MNHEY, CDR2 SVGAGI. V gave up 6 bases and J gave up 5 bases, with 13 bases separating them. The CDR3 sequence is CASRLTGWYGYTF. Here the CDR3 DNA reads TGTGCCAGCAGATTAACCGGGTGGTATGGCTACACCTTC.